This entry lists 5 T cell receptor beta chains sequenced from one sample in a study of shared clonotypes between healthy human individuals. Generated by immunoSEQ multiplex PCR, the TCRdb table keeps only in-frame clones and is missing some. The data contain about 990,000 clones, around three quarters of them singletons. Sequencing was performed on memory CD4+ T cells from PBMCs. Subset: CD45RA-negative fraction. These receptors were taken from a man between 18 and 29 years old in good health. Some clones in this sample may be carry-over from other donors' samples.

The chain uses TRBV5-4 and TRBJ1-2, with a weak D call TRBD1 (6 bases). The germline gives CDR1 SGHNT, CDR2 YYREEE (reference sequence). The germline V and J ends were trimmed by 4 bases and 0 bases, with 22 bases remaining between them. The CDR3 has 18 residues. The CDR3 loop is CASSLGQQKGPSNYGYTF. The DNA for the CDR3 is TGTGCCAGCAGCCTAGGACAGCAAAAGGGACCCTCTAACTATGGCTACACCTTC.

This chain links TRBV20-1 with TRBJ1-1; D call uncertain. The CDR3 extends over 10 amino acids. Germline V gene data show CDR1 as DFQATT and CDR2 as SNEGSKA (reference sequence). V lost 5 bases, J lost 5 bases, and 6 bases lay in between. The CDR3 nucleotides read TGCAGTGCTGATCAAACTGAAGCTTTCTTT. Its translation is CSADQTEAFF.

CDR3 DNA sequence: TGTGCCACCAGCAGAGTTCTAGCGGGAGTCAGGTTCTTC. Translation: CATSRVLAGVRFF. The V gene is TRBV15, the J gene TRBJ2-1; 10 nucleotides agree with TRBD2. V gave up 1 base and J gave up 15 bases; unmatched junction bases: 6. CDR3 length: 13 residues. Germline CDR1 and CDR2: LNHNV and YYDKDF (reference sequence).

This clone occurred once. This rearrangement joins TRBV28 to TRBJ2-7; TRBD2 aligns across 9 bases. The CDR3 has 15 amino acids. Germline V gene data show CDR1 as MDHEN and CDR2 as SYDVKM. J was trimmed by 3 bases and V by 7 bases; bases with no gene match: 10. The CDR3 DNA reads as TGTGCCAGCACCAGGGCAGCAGCGGGAGGCTACGAGCAGTACTTC. Protein: CASTRAAAGGYEQYF.

The chain employs TRBV9 and TRBJ1-1; D gene ambiguous. From germline, CDR1 is SGDLS and CDR2 YYNGEE. The CDR3 is 13 residues long. The germline V and J ends were trimmed by 0 bases and 5 bases, with 8 bases remaining between them. The CDR3: CASSVGQRTEAFF. Written as DNA, the CDR3 is TGTGCCAGCAGCGTAGGGCAGAGGACTGAAGCTTTCTTT. Filled out from reference TRBV9 and TRBJ1-1, the complete variable domain reads DSGVTQTPKHLITATGQRVTLRCSPRSGDLSVYWYQQSLDQGLQFLIQYYNGEERAKGNILERFSAQQFPDLHSELNLSSLELGDSALYFCASSVGQRTEAFFGQGTRLTVV.